Detailed here is one TCR beta chain. Uncultured naive and memory CD4+ T cells supplied DNA for deep TCR-beta sequencing. Generated by immunoSEQ multiplex PCR, the TCRdb table keeps only in-frame clones and is missing some. The top ten hold approximately 0.2% of the sample, which has some 70,000 clones, approximately 93% seen once. The data belong to a study of CD4 T cells in relation to SARS-CoV-2 and coronaviruses. Study-wide background: Shared crossreactive spike epitopes were mapped to their HLA restriction.

Unexposed donor CD4+ T cells date from about 2010-2018, before the COVID-19 pandemic. This CDR3 is 15 amino acids long. CDR1 is MDHEN and CDR2 is SYDVKM in the germline V gene. V gave up 4 bases and J gave up 7 bases, with 19 bases separating them. This clonotype originated in a human donor in good health. Sequenced input: naive CD4+ T cells from PBMCs. Subset here: naive CD4+ T cells isolated by negative enrichment. This chain joins TRBV28 and TRBJ1-2; D may be TRBD1 (5 bases). CDR3 bases: TGTGCCAGCAGTTATCGGGACCTCATCCGCGGTGGCTACACCTTC. This sequence encodes CASSYRDLIRGGYTF.